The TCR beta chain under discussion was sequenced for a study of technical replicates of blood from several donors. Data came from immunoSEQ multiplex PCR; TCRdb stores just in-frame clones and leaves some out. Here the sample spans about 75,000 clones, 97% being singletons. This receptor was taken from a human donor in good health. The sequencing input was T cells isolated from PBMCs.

CDR3 loop: CASSEVRGEKLFF. The DNA for the CDR3 is TGTGCCAGCAGTGAAGTTAGGGGGGAAAAACTGTTTTTT. The chain employs TRBV6-1 and TRBJ1-4; D might be TRBD1 (6 bases). Trimming took off 1 base at V and 8 bases at J, with 8 bases between the two ends. Germline V lookup: CDR1 MNHNS, CDR2 SASEGT. The CDR3 is 13 amino acids.